This T cell receptor beta chain was observed in a study of T cells in Graves' hyperthyroidism and ophthalmopathy. Findings and caveats of the study: Most clonotypes expanded in thyroid above 0.001 were likewise present in blood.

Amplified regions were TCR beta CDR3 sequences from RNA transcripts. During a first-round RT-PCR of the TCR CDR3, the HTBI primer set was used. TCRdb ran MiXCR on the multiplex PCR reads and lists one entry per CDR3 protein. Seen here are about 640,000 distinct CDR3 sequences, less than 25% observed once, and the top ten hold about 35%. This clonotype was picked up a small number of times. Its matching antigen is unknown. Disease duration was under 3 months in the ophthalmopathy patients, who also had a Clinical Activity Score of at least 3 and a NOSPECS grade of at least 4. Any patient presenting with uncontrolled infection, other autoimmune disease, pregnancy or lactation was left out. Diagnoses were made from clinical symptoms, serum measures (thyroxine and TRAb), thyroid ultrasound and orbital computed tomography. V dropped 5 bases and J dropped 6 bases, with 19 bases sitting between them. This CDR3 comprises 15 residues. Per the germline V gene, CDR1 is MNHNS and CDR2 is SASEGT.

The rearrangement uses TRBV6-1 and TRBJ1-2; no clear D. The sequence came from a man aged 25 to 40 with Graves' ophthalmopathy. Material: blood. CDR3 loop: CASSPKGSLKDGYTF. As DNA, the CDR3 is TGTGCCAGCAGTCCAAAGGGTTCCCTTAAGGATGGCTACACCTTC.